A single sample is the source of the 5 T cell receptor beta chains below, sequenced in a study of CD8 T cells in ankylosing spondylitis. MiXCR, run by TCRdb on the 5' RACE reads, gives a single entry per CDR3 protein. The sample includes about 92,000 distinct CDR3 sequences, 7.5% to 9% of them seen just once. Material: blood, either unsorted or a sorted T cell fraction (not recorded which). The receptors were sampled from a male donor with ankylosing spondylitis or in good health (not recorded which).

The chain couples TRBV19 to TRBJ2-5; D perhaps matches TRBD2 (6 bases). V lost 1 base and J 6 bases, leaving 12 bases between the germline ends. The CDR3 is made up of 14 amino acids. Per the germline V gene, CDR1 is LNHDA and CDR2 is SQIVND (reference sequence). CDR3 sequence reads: CASSIVAGRQTQYF. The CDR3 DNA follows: TGTGCCAGTAGTATAGTGGCAGGGAGGCAGACCCAGTACTTC.

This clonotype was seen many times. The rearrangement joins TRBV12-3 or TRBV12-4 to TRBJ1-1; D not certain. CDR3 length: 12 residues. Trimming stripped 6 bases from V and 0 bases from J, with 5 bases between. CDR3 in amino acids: CASSFVNTEAFF. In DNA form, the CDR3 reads TGTGCCAGCAGCTTTGTGAACACTGAAGCTTTCTTT.

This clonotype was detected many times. CDR3: CASSLRTQETQYF. CDR3 sequence (DNA): TGCGCCAGCAGCTTGAGGACCCAAGAGACCCAGTACTTC. V usage is TRBV5-1 and J usage is TRBJ2-5; D is undetermined. With 1 base removed from V and 1 base from J, the gap between germline ends came to 5 bases. The CDR3 extends over 13 amino acids. Germline lookup yields CDR1 SGHRS and CDR2 YFSETQ.

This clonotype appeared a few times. The DNA for the CDR3 is TGTGCCAGCACCGTAACAGAACCCACAGCCTACGAGCAGTACTTC. Its protein is CASTVTEPTAYEQYF. This chain links TRBV7-2 with TRBJ2-7; no reliable D call. The CDR3 covers 15 residues. The germline V gene has CDR1 SGHTA and CDR2 FQGNSA. The V and J ends lost 7 bases and 2 bases respectively, with 18 bases between them.

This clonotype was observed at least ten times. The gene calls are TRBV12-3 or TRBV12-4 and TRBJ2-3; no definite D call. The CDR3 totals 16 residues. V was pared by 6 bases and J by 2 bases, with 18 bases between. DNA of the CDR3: TGTGCCAGCAGCCCAAGGGATAGGGCAGACACAGATACGCAGTATTTT. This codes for CASSPRDRADTDTQYF.